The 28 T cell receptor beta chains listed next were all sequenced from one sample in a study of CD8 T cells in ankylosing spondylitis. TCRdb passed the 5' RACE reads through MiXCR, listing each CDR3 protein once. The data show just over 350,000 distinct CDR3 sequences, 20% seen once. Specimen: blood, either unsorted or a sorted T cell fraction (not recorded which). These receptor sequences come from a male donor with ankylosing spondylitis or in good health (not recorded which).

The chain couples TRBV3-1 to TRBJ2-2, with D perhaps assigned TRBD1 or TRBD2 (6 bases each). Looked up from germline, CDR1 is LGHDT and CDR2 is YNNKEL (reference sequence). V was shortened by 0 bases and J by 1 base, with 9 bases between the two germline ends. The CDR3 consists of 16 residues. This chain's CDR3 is CASSQDRGGNTGELFF. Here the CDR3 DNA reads TGTGCCAGCAGCCAAGACAGGGGAGGGAACACCGGGGAGCTGTTTTTT. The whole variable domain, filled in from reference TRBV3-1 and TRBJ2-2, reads DTAVSQTPKYLVTQMGNDKSIKCEQNLGHDTMYWYKQDSKKFLKIMFSYNNKELIINETVPNRFSPKSPDKAHLNLHINSLELGDSAVYFCASSQDRGGNTGELFFGEGSRLTVL.

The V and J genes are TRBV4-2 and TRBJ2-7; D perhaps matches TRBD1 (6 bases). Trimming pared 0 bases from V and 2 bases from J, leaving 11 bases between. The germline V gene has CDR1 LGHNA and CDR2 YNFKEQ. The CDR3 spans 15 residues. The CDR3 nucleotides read TGTGCCAGCAGCCAAGATATGAGGGGGACCTACGAGCAGTACTTC. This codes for CASSQDMRGTYEQYF.

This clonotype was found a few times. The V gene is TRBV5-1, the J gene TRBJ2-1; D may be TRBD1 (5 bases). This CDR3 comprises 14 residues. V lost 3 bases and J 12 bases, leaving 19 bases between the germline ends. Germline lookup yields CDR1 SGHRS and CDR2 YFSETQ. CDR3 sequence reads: CASSSFQGGLAQFF. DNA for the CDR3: TGCGCCAGCAGCTCTTTCCAGGGTGGTCTGGCGCAGTTCTTC.

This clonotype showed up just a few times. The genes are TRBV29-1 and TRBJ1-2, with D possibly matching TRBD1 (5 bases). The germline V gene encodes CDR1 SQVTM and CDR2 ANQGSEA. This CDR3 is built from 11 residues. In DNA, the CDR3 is TGCACCACAGGAGATAACTATGGCTACACCTTC. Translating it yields CTTGDNYGYTF. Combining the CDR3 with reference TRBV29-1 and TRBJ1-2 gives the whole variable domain SAVISQKPSRDICQRGTSLTIQCQVDSQVTMMFWYRQQPGQSLTLIATANQGSEATYESGFVIDKFPISRPNLTFSTLTVSNMSPEDSSIYLCTTGDNYGYTFGSGTRLTVV.

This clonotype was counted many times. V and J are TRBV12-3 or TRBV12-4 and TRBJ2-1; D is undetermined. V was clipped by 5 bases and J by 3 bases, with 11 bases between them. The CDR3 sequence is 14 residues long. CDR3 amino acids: CASSPLGSYNEQFF. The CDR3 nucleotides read TGTGCCAGCAGTCCTCTCGGCAGCTACAATGAGCAGTTCTTC.

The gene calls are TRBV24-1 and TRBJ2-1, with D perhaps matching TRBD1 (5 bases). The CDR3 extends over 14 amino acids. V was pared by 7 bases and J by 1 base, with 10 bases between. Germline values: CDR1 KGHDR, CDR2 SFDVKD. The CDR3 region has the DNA TGTGCCACCAGCGAGACAGCGTCCTACAATGAGCAGTTCTTC. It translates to CATSETASYNEQFF.

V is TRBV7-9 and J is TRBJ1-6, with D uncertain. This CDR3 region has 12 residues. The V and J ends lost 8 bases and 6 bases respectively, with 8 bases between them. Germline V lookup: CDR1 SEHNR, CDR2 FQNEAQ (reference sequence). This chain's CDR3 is CASLRTNSPLHF. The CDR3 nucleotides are TGTGCCAGCCTGAGGACTAATTCACCCCTCCACTTT.

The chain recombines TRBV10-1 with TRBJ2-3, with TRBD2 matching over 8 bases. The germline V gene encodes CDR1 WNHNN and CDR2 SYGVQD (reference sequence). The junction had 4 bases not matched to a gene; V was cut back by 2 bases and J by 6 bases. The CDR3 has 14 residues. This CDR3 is CASSEVLAGDTQYF. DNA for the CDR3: TGCGCCAGCAGTGAGGTTTTAGCGGGGGATACGCAGTATTTT.

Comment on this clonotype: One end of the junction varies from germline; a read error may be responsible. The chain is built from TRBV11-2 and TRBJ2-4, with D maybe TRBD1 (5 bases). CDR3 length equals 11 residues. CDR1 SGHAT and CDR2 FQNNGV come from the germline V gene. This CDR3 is CASSQGVRTHF. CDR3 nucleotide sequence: TGTGCCAGCAGCCAAGGGGTCAGGACCCACTTC.

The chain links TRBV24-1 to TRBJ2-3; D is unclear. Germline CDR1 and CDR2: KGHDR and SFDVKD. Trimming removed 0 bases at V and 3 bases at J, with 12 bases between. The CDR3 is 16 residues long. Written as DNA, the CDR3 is TGTGCCACCAGTGATTTGAGCCAGGATCCAACAGATACGCAGTATTTT. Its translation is CATSDLSQDPTDTQYF.

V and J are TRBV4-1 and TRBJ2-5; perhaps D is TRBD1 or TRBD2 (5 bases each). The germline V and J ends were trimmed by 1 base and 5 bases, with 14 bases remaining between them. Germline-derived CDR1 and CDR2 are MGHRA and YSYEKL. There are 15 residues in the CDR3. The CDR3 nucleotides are TGCGCCAGCAGCCAAGGGCCCAGGGAGTGGGAGACCCAGTACTTC. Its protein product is CASSQGPREWETQYF.

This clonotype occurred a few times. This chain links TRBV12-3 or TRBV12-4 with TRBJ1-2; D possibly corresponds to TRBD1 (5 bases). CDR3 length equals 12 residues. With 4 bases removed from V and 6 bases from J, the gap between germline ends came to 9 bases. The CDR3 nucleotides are TGTGCCAGCAGTTGGGACGGCAATGGCTACACCTTC. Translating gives CASSWDGNGYTF.

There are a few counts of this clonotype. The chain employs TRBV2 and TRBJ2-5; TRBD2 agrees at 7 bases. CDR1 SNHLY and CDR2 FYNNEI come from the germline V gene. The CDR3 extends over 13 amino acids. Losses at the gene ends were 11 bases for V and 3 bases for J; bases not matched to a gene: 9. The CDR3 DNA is TGTGCCCCCGATGGGGGGGGGAAAGAGACCCAGTACTTC. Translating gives CAPDGGGKETQYF. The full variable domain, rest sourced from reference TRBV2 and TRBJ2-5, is EPEVTQTPSHQVTQMGQEVILRCVPISNHLYFYWYRQILGQKVEFLVSFYNNEISEKSEIFDDQFSVERPDGSNFTLKIRSTKLEDSAMYFCAPDGGGKETQYFGPGTRLLVL.

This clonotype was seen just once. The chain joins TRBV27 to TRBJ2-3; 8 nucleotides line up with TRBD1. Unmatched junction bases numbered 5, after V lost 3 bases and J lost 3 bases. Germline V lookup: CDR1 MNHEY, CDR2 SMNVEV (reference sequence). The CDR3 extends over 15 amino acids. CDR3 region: CASSFKDRETDTQYF. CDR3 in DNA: TGTGCCAGCAGTTTTAAGGACAGGGAAACAGATACGCAGTATTTT.

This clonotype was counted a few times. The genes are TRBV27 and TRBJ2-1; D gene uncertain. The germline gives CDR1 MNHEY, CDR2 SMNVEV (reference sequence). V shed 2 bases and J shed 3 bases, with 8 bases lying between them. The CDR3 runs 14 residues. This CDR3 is CASSLPPSYNEQFF. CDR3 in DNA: TGTGCCAGCAGTTTACCCCCCAGCTACAATGAGCAGTTCTTC.

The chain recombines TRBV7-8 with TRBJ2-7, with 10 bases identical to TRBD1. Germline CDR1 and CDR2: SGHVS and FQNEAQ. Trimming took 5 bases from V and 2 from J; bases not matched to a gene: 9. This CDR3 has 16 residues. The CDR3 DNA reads TGTGCCAGCAGCCCAAGCCCTGGACAGGGGGCCTACGAGCAGTACTTC. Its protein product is CASSPSPGQGAYEQYF. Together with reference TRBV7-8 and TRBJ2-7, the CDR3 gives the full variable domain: GAGVSQSPRYKVAKRGQDVALRCDPISGHVSLFWYQQALGQGPEFLTYFQNEAQLDKSGLPSDRFFAERPEGSVSTLKIQRTQQEDSAVYLCASSPSPGQGAYEQYFGPGTRLTVT.

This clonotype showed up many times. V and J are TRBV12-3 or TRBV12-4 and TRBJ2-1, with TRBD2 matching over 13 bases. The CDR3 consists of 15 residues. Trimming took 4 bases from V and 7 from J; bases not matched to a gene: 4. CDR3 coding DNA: TGTGCCAGCAGTTGGACTAGCGGGGGCCTAAATGAGCAGTTCTTC. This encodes CASSWTSGGLNEQFF.

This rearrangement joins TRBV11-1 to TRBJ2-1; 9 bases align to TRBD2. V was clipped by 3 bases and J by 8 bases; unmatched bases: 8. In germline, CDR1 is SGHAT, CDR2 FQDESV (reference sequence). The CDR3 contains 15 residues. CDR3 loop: CASSFSAGGRDEQFF. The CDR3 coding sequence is TGTGCCAGCAGCTTTTCGGCGGGGGGGCGAGATGAGCAGTTCTTC.

The CDR3 DNA sequence: TGCAGTGCAAACGGCTGGGAAAGCTCCTACAATGAGCAGTTCTTC. It encodes CSANGWESSYNEQFF. V is TRBV20-1 and J is TRBJ2-1; D is uncertain. In germline, CDR1 is DFQATT, CDR2 SNEGSKA (reference sequence). V dropped 6 bases and J dropped 0 bases, with 15 bases sitting between them. This CDR3 has 15 amino acids.

CDR3 loop: CASSLASGGRNTQYF. CDR3 nucleotide sequence: TGTGCCAGCAGCCTAGCCTCGGGGGGGCGGAATACGCAGTATTTT. The gene calls are TRBV11-2 and TRBJ2-3, with 8 positions matching TRBD2. The CDR3 runs 15 residues. After removal of 5 bases from V and 7 bases from J, the junction contained 11 bases not matched to a gene. Germline CDR1 is SGHAT and CDR2 is FQNNGV.

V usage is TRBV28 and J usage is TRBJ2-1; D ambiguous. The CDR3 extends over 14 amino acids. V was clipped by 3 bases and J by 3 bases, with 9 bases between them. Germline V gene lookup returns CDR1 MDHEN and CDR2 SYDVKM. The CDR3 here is CASSFSQNYNEQFF. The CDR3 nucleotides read TGTGCCAGCAGTTTTTCCCAAAACTACAATGAGCAGTTCTTC.

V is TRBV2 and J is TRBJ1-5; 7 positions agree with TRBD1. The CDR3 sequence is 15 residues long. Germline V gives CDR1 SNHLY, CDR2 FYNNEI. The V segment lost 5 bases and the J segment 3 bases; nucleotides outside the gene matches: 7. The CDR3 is CASSWKGGVNQPQHF. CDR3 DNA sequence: TGTGCCAGCAGTTGGAAAGGGGGCGTCAATCAGCCCCAGCATTTT.

CDR3 sequence reads: CASSTGPEQYF. CDR3 DNA: TGTGCCAGCAGTACAGGACCTGAGCAGTACTTC. This chain uses TRBV12-3 or TRBV12-4 with TRBJ2-7, with D maybe TRBD1 (5 bases). The CDR3 has 11 amino acids. With 5 bases removed from V and 7 bases from J, the gap between germline ends came to 9 bases.

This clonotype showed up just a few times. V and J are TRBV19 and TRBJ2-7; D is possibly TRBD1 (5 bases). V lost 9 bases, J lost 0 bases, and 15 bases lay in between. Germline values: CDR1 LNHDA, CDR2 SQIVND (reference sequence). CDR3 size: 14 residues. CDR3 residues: CASSIRESSYEQYF. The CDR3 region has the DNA TGTGCCAGCTCGATCAGGGAAAGCTCCTACGAGCAGTACTTC. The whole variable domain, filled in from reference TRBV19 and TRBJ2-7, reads DGGITQSPKYLFRKEGQNVTLSCEQNLNHDAMYWYRQDPGQGLRLIYYSQIVNDFQKGDIAEGYSVSREKKESFPLTVTSAQKNPTAFYLCASSIRESSYEQYFGPGTRLTVT.

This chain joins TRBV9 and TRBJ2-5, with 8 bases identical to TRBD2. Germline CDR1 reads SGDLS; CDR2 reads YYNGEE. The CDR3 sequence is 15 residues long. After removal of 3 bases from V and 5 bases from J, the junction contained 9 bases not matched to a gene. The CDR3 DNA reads TGTGCCAGCAGCGACGGCGGGGGGTCGGGGGAGACCCAGTACTTC. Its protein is CASSDGGGSGETQYF.

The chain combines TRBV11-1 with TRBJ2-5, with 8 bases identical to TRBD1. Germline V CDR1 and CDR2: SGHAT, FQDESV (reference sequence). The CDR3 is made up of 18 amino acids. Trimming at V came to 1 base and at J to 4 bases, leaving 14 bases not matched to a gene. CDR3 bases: TGTGCCAGCAGCTTAGTAGGCGTGGACAGGGAAGCTCGAGAGACCCAGTACTTC. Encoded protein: CASSLVGVDREARETQYF.

CDR3 in DNA: TGCAGTGCTAGAGAACAGCGGGGGGGCCCTCATGAGCAGTTCTTC. Translating gives CSAREQRGGPHEQFF. The chain joins TRBV20-1 to TRBJ2-1; 10 bases map to TRBD2. CDR1 and CDR2 from the germline V gene are DFQATT and SNEGSKA (reference sequence). The CDR3 has 15 residues. Trimming at V came to 0 bases and at J to 8 bases, leaving 7 bases not matched to a gene.

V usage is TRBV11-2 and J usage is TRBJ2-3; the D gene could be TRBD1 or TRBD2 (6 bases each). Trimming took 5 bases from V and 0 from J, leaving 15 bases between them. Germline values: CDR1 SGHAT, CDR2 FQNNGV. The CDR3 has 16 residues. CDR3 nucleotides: TGTGCCAGCAGCCAGGACGGGGGCGCTAGCACAGATACGCAGTATTTT. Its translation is CASSQDGGASTDTQYF.